This T cell receptor (beta chain) was sequenced during a study of blood T cell repertoires in COVID-19. About the study: There were acute and convalescent COVID-19 samples, and they came from the United States, Italy and Spain.

As handled by the study authors: The authors estimated nucleated cell counts from reference gene primer amplification. TCRdb's table, derived via immunoSEQ multiplex PCR, lists solely in-frame clones and lacks some. V, J and clone size derive from that table, while D and trimming were established from the DNA sequence. The sample records about 130,000 clones, roughly 84% being singletons. Germline-derived CDR1 and CDR2 are KGHSH and LQKENI. Trimming pared 4 bases from V and 8 bases from J, leaving 18 bases between. This CDR3 is 15 amino acids long. The clonotype was recovered from a woman aged 80 or over with acute or convalescent COVID-19. The source material was peripheral blood. The chain couples TRBV18 to TRBJ2-1; D might be TRBD2 (7 bases). Here the CDR3 DNA reads TGTGCCAGCTCACGGGAACTAGGGGGGGATCATGAGCAGTTCTTC. It codes for CASSRELGGDHEQFF.